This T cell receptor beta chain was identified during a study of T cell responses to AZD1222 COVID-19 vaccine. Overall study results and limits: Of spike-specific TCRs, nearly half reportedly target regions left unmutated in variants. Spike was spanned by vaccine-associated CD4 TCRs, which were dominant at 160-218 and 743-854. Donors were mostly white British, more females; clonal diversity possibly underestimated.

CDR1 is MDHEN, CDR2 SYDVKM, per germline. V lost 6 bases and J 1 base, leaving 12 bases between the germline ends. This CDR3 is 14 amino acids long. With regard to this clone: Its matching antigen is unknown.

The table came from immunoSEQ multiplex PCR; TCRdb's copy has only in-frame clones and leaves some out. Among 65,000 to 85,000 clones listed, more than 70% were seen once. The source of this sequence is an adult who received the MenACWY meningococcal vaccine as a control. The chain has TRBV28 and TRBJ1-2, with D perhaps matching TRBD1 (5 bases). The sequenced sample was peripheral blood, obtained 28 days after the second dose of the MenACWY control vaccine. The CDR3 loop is CASRGTRINYGYTF. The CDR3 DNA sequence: TGTGCCAGCAGGGGGACCCGAATTAACTATGGCTACACCTTC.